The 11 T cell receptor beta chains below were found in one sample sequenced in a study of beta chain features in type 1 diabetes. Expressed TCRB transcripts were sequenced, since all the RNA that had been isolated was reverse transcribed. TCRdb's table, derived via immunoSEQ multiplex PCR, lists solely in-frame clones and lacks some. Of approximately 250,000 clones in the sample, over 12% were seen once. Sequencing was carried out using naive CD4+ T cells from blood. The receptors here all came from a woman between 40 and 50 years old in good health.

There are a few counts of this clone. The rearrangement uses TRBV5-1 and TRBJ1-5, with 8 bases lining up with TRBD1. V lost 0 bases, J lost 1 base, and 3 bases stayed unmatched. Germline CDR1 and CDR2: SGHRS and YFSETQ. CDR3 length: 16 residues. CDR3 nucleotide sequence: TGCGCCAGCAGCTTGGGGACAGGGTCGAGCAATCAGCCCCAGCATTTT. Amino acid sequence: CASSLGTGSSNQPQHF. Drawing the rest from reference TRBV5-1 and TRBJ1-5, the complete variable domain is KAGVTQTPRYLIKTRGQQVTLSCSPISGHRSVSWYQQTPGQGLQFLFEYFSETQRNKGNFPGRFSGRQFSNSRSEMNVSTLELGDSALYLCASSLGTGSSNQPQHFGDGTRLSIL.

The table lists this clone with a few counts. The rearrangement joins TRBV9 to TRBJ2-7; 8 nucleotides match TRBD1. Germline V gene data show CDR1 as SGDLS and CDR2 as YYNGEE. The CDR3 runs to 15 residues. V gave up 0 bases and J gave up 0 bases; unmatched junction bases: 2. CDR3 residues: CASSVAGTGSYEQYF. CDR3 nucleotide sequence: TGTGCCAGCAGCGTAGCCGGGACAGGCTCCTACGAGCAGTACTTC. Looking up the rest from reference TRBV9 and TRBJ2-7 gives the full variable domain: DSGVTQTPKHLITATGQRVTLRCSPRSGDLSVYWYQQSLDQGLQFLIQYYNGEERAKGNILERFSAQQFPDLHSELNLSSLELGDSALYFCASSVAGTGSYEQYFGPGTRLTVT.

This clone was detected only a few times. The chain carries TRBV11-2 and TRBJ2-1; a possible D gene is TRBD1 (6 bases). The V end was cut by 0 bases, the J end by 4 bases, with 13 bases between. The CDR3 loop spans 16 amino acids. The germline gives CDR1 SGHAT, CDR2 FQNNGV. The CDR3 loop is CASSLDRGRGYNEQFF. DNA of the CDR3: TGTGCCAGCAGCTTAGATCGGGGCAGGGGATACAATGAGCAGTTCTTC.

This clone appeared a few times. The rearrangement links TRBV27 to TRBJ1-2; 10 nucleotides agree with TRBD1. CDR1 is MNHEY, CDR2 SMNVEV, per germline (reference sequence). The CDR3 loop spans 14 amino acids. V lost 6 bases and J lost 4; bases outside the gene matches: 5. CDR3 DNA: TGTGCCAGCAGGGCTCGACAGGGGGCCTATGGCTACACCTTC. Translation: CASRARQGAYGYTF.

The chain employs TRBV29-1 and TRBJ1-5; D is perhaps TRBD1 (6 bases). CDR1 and CDR2 from the germline V gene are SQVTM and ANQGSEA. Trimming left V 4 bases short and J 4 bases short, with 17 bases between. CDR3 length: 15 amino acids. Written as DNA, the CDR3 is TGCAGCGTTGGTGGGACACAGGGTCGGAATCAGCCCCAGCATTTT. This sequence encodes CSVGGTQGRNQPQHF.

In this sample, this clone turned up a few times. This chain joins TRBV6-6 and TRBJ2-2; D gene ambiguous. CDR1 and CDR2 (germline): MNHNY, SVGAGI (reference sequence). The ends were cut back, 6 bases at V and 5 bases at J, with 4 bases in the middle. The CDR3 consists of 11 residues. Here the CDR3 reads CASSTTGELFF. The DNA for the CDR3 is TGTGCCAGCAGCACAACCGGGGAGCTGTTTTTT.

This clone has just a few counts. V usage is TRBV7-9 and J usage is TRBJ2-7; 8 bases map to TRBD1. V gave up 7 bases and J gave up 6 bases; unmatched junction bases: 11. CDR3 length equals 14 residues. Germline assignment: CDR1 SEHNR and CDR2 FQNEAQ (reference sequence). The CDR3 loop is CASTRGQGQVEQYF. CDR3 sequence (DNA): TGTGCCAGCACCAGGGGGCAGGGGCAGGTCGAGCAGTACTTC.

The chain links TRBV5-1 to TRBJ2-6, with TRBD2 matching 14 bases. Germline V gene sequence: CDR1 SGHRS, CDR2 YFSETQ. This CDR3 contains 18 residues. Trimming took 0 bases from V and 4 from J; bases not matched to a gene: 3. CDR3: CASSLGLAGGQGANVLTF. CDR3 nucleotides: TGCGCCAGCAGCTTGGGACTAGCGGGGGGGCAAGGGGCCAACGTCCTGACTTTC.

The gene calls are TRBV6-5 and TRBJ1-1; no definite D call. The germline V gene encodes CDR1 MNHEY and CDR2 SVGAGI. This CDR3 spans 13 amino acids. Trimming stripped 11 bases from V and 3 bases from J, with 16 bases between. CDR3 in DNA: TGTGCCGTCCGATGGTTGGGCGACACTGAAGCTTTCTTT. As protein: CAVRWLGDTEAFF.

This clone was picked up a small number of times. The chain combines TRBV25-1 with TRBJ2-1, with D perhaps TRBD2 (6 bases). Germline CDR1 and CDR2: MGHDK and SYGVNS. The CDR3 is 15 residues long. V was trimmed by 1 base and J by 6 bases, leaving 13 bases between them. In DNA, the CDR3 is TGTGCCAGCAGTGAATTTATCGGGGGTTCCAATGAGCAGTTCTTC. Amino acids: CASSEFIGGSNEQFF. Complete variable domain (other parts from reference TRBV25-1 and TRBJ2-1): EADIYQTPRYLVIGTGKKITLECSQTMGHDKMYWYQQDPGMELHLIHYSYGVNSTEKGDLSSESTVSRIRTEHFPLTLESARPSHTSQYLCASSEFIGGSNEQFFGPGTRLTVL.

This chain connects TRBV6-5 to TRBJ2-1, with 8 bases fitting TRBD2. V was clipped by 10 bases and J by 7 bases; unmatched bases: 12. The CDR3 is 14 amino acids. Germline CDR1 MNHEY, CDR2 SVGAGI. Written as DNA, the CDR3 is TGTGCCACCCAACGCGGGGGGCTCCAGAATGAGCAGTTCTTC. Residues: CATQRGGLQNEQFF.